Presented here are 24 T cell receptor beta chains from one specimen sequenced in a study of blood T cell repertoires in COVID-19. Sequencing used immunoSEQ multiplex PCR; TCRdb keeps in-frame clones, though not all of them. The sample lists about 320,000 clones, 85% occurring once. Sequences were obtained from peripheral blood. Source of these receptors: a human donor in a cohort sampled during active COVID-19.

The V and J genes are TRBV7-3 and TRBJ1-1, with D perhaps TRBD1 (5 bases). CDR3 size: 17 residues. V was trimmed by 2 bases and J by 4 bases, leaving 20 bases between them. The germline gives CDR1 SGHTA, CDR2 FQGTGA. The CDR3 region has the DNA TGTGCCAGCAGCTTATCCACAGGCCGAATTTTGGGCACTGAAGCTTTCTTT. Translating gives CASSLSTGRILGTEAFF.

The V call is TRBV3-1 (or the pseudogene TRBV3-2), the J call TRBJ2-3; 7 bases match TRBD2. J was trimmed by 0 bases and V by 0 bases; bases with no gene match: 0. Germline V gene lookup returns CDR1 LGHDT and CDR2 YNNKEL (reference sequence). This CDR3 comprises 15 residues. CDR3: CASSQDSGSTDTQYF. The DNA of the CDR3 is TGTGCCAGCAGCCAAGATAGCGGGAGCACAGATACGCAGTATTTT.

This clone came up once. This chain joins TRBV7-8 and TRBJ1-4, with 7 bases matching TRBD1. Germline V gives CDR1 SGHVS, CDR2 FQNEAQ. The CDR3 runs to 13 residues. Trimming took 2 bases from V and 11 from J; bases not matched to a gene: 5. The CDR3 coding sequence is TGTGCCAGCAGCTTAATCGGGACAGCCAAACTGTTTTTT. Amino acid sequence: CASSLIGTAKLFF.

The J gene is TRBJ2-4, the V gene TRBV12-5; 10 positions agree with TRBD1. The CDR3 totals 16 residues. The germline V gene has CDR1 LGHNT and CDR2 FRNRAP. V dropped 1 base and J dropped 6; count of bases not matched to a gene: 6. The CDR3 DNA is TGTGCTAGTGGTTTGGAAGGACAGGGGGTAAGAAACATTCAGTACTTC. This sequence encodes CASGLEGQGVRNIQYF.

The chain recombines TRBV12-3 or TRBV12-4 with TRBJ1-5; D is unresolved. The CDR3 totals 13 residues. V shed 6 bases and J shed 9 bases, with 15 bases lying between them. CDR3 DNA: TGTGCCAGCAGCCCGAGTCCTCGGGGGCCCCAGCATTTT. Translating gives CASSPSPRGPQHF.

The V call is TRBV27, the J call TRBJ2-7; the D is unclear. Germline CDR1 MNHEY, CDR2 SMNVEV (reference sequence). Trimming took 5 bases from V and 3 from J, leaving 14 bases between them. The CDR3 extends over 14 amino acids. The CDR3 nucleotides read TGTGCCAGCAGTCCCCCAGGCATATACTACGAGCAGTACTTC. Residues: CASSPPGIYYEQYF.

V and J are TRBV7-2 and TRBJ1-4, with D uncertain. Germline V gives CDR1 SGHTA, CDR2 FQGNSA. Trimming stripped 1 base from V and 7 bases from J, with 13 bases between. The CDR3 extends over 15 amino acids. CDR3: CASSLGQATGEKLFF. CDR3 bases: TGTGCCAGCAGCTTAGGGCAGGCTACCGGTGAAAAACTGTTTTTT.

This clone turned up a few times. The chain is built from TRBV24-1 and TRBJ2-3; 8 nucleotides line up with TRBD1. With 1 base clipped from V and 2 bases from J, the junction kept 10 bases outside the gene matches. Germline V CDR1 and CDR2: KGHDR, SFDVKD. This CDR3 comprises 18 residues. CDR3 region: CATSDLGTGTGYTDTQYF. CDR3 nucleotide sequence: TGTGCCACCAGTGATTTAGGCACCGGGACAGGCTACACAGATACGCAGTATTTT.

In its sample, this clone was seen once. The chain carries TRBV11-2 and TRBJ2-7, with TRBD2 matching 13 bases. J lost 5 bases, V lost 6 bases, and 7 bases had no gene match. This CDR3 spans 15 amino acids. Germline V gene lookup returns CDR1 SGHAT and CDR2 FQNNGV. The CDR3 nucleotides read TGTGCCAGCAGATGTCGACTAGCGGGGGGCGACGAGCAGTACTTC. Translating it yields CASRCRLAGGDEQYF.

The chain is built from TRBV7-2 and TRBJ1-1; tentative D call: TRBD1 (5 bases). The germline CDR1 and CDR2 sequences are SGHTA and FQGNSA. Trimming removed 3 bases from V and 3 bases from J, with 11 bases in between. The CDR3 is 14 amino acids. For the CDR3, the DNA is TGTGCCAGCAGCTTGGGGGGTTTTCACACTGAAGCTTTCTTT. It yields the protein CASSLGGFHTEAFF.

This chain uses TRBV6-5 with TRBJ1-3; possibly TRBD1 for D (5 bases). V lost 7 bases, J lost 4 bases, and 14 bases lay in between. The CDR3 contains 14 residues. Per germline, CDR1 MNHEY and CDR2 SVGAGI. CDR3 loop: CASIRVRGGNTIYF. In DNA, the CDR3 is TGTGCCAGCATCAGGGTAAGGGGAGGAAACACCATATATTTT.

In DNA, the CDR3 is TGTGCCAGCAGTTACTCGACCAGGGACACTGAAGCTTTCTTT. This encodes CASSYSTRDTEAFF. The gene calls are TRBV6-5 and TRBJ1-1; possible D gene TRBD1, 5 bases. Germline V CDR1 and CDR2: MNHEY, SVGAGI. This CDR3 contains 14 residues. V was clipped by 0 bases and J by 3 bases, with 8 bases between them.

The chain couples TRBV6-5 to TRBJ1-3; D is perhaps TRBD1 (5 bases). Looked up from germline, CDR1 is MNHEY and CDR2 is SVGAGI. The V gene lost 7 bases and the J gene lost 2 bases, with 9 bases spanning the gap. The CDR3 is 13 residues long. This chain's CDR3 is CASTSGTGNTIYF. DNA for the CDR3: TGTGCCAGCACGTCAGGGACTGGAAACACCATATATTTT.

The chain is built from TRBV20-1 and TRBJ2-7; TRBD2 might be the D (7 bases). Looked up from germline, CDR1 is DFQATT and CDR2 is SNEGSKA (reference sequence). CDR3 size: 14 residues. Trimming cost V 3 bases and J 3 bases, with 15 bases left between them. The CDR3 nucleotides are TGCAGTGCTAGTCGGGGCGGGGGCCACTACGAGCAGTACTTC. It is translated as CSASRGGGHYEQYF.

This clone was counted once. The J gene is TRBJ1-5, the V gene TRBV5-1, with D hard to call. The germline CDR1 and CDR2 sequences are SGHRS and YFSETQ. This CDR3 comprises 15 residues. V gave up 0 bases and J gave up 5 bases, with 12 bases separating them. The CDR3 DNA is TGCGCCAGCAGCTTGGAAGTCGGGAGCGATCAGCCCCAGCATTTT. This sequence encodes CASSLEVGSDQPQHF.

V and J are TRBV30 and TRBJ2-1; 10 bases are shared with TRBD2. In germline, CDR1 is GTSNPN, CDR2 SVGIG (reference sequence). Losses at the gene ends were 2 bases for V and 8 bases for J; bases not matched to a gene: 6. The CDR3 runs to 14 residues. The CDR3 bases are TGTGCCTGGAGTAGCGGGGGGGCCTTCGATGAGCAGTTCTTC. Translation gives CAWSSGGAFDEQFF.

This clone is a singleton in its sample. The chain carries TRBV15 and TRBJ1-5; D unresolved. Trimming removed 0 bases from V and 3 bases from J, with 12 bases in between. This CDR3 region has 16 residues. The germline V gene encodes CDR1 LNHNV and CDR2 YYDKDF (reference sequence). This chain's CDR3 is CATSREIGEINQPQHF. CDR3 nucleotide sequence: TGTGCCACCAGCAGAGAGATAGGAGAGATCAATCAGCCCCAGCATTTT.

The chain recombines TRBV7-3 with TRBJ1-1, with D unresolved. There are 13 residues in the CDR3. Germline V gene sequence: CDR1 SGHTA, CDR2 FQGTGA. Trimming pared 3 bases from V and 1 base from J, leaving 6 bases between. CDR3 DNA sequence: TGTGCCAGCAGCTTGGAGGGGAACACTGAAGCTTTCTTT. The encoded protein is CASSLEGNTEAFF.

The chain couples TRBV5-4 to TRBJ2-2, with 12 bases matching TRBD2. The CDR3 runs 15 residues. Looked up from germline, CDR1 is SGHNT and CDR2 is YYREEE (reference sequence). Unmatched junction bases numbered 6, after V lost 7 bases and J lost 5 bases. CDR3 bases: TGTGCCAGCCGTTCAGGACTAGCGGGAACCGGGGAGCTGTTTTTT. Translated: CASRSGLAGTGELFF.

The chain links TRBV14 to TRBJ2-7; no clear D. V lost 2 bases and J 4 bases, leaving 9 bases between the germline ends. CDR1 is SGHDN, CDR2 FVKESK, per germline. This CDR3 comprises 13 residues. CDR3 nucleotides: TGTGCCAGCAGCCAACCCCCCCGGTACGAGCAGTACTTC. Translation gives CASSQPPRYEQYF.

This sequence joins TRBV5-6 and TRBJ1-4; D is possibly TRBD1 (6 bases). The CDR3 contains 15 residues. The ends were cut back, 6 bases at V and 4 bases at J, with 16 bases in the middle. Germline V gives CDR1 SGHDT, CDR2 YYEEEE. CDR3 loop: CASTDSRAYNEKLFF. The CDR3 DNA reads TGTGCCAGCACGGACAGCCGGGCCTATAATGAAAAACTGTTTTTT. Variable domain in full (rest from reference TRBV5-6 and TRBJ1-4): DAGVTQSPTHLIKTRGQQVTLRCSPKSGHDTVSWYQQALGQGPQFIFQYYEEEERQRGNFPDRFSGHQFPNYSSELNVNALLLGDSALYLCASTDSRAYNEKLFFGSGTQLSVL.

This rearrangement joins TRBV10-1 to TRBJ2-1; 13 positions match TRBD2. The CDR3 is 16 residues long. Germline CDR1 and CDR2: WNHNN and SYGVQD (reference sequence). Losses at the gene ends were 6 bases for V and 4 bases for J; bases not matched to a gene: 6. CDR3 DNA sequence: TGCGCCAGCAGCCTCGGACTAGCGGGGGAGTACAATGAGCAGTTCTTC. Translating gives CASSLGLAGEYNEQFF.

This chain links TRBV4-1 with TRBJ1-1; TRBD1 matches at 10 bases. J was trimmed by 1 base and V by 4 bases; bases with no gene match: 3. The germline gives CDR1 MGHRA, CDR2 YSYEKL. The CDR3 is 15 residues long. This chain's CDR3 is CASSPGQGTNTEAFF. In nucleotides, the CDR3 is TGCGCCAGCAGCCCGGGACAGGGGACGAACACTGAAGCTTTCTTT.

The V call is TRBV27, the J call TRBJ1-5; a possible D gene is TRBD1 (5 bases). CDR3 length equals 14 residues. Trimming stripped 1 base from V and 7 bases from J, with 11 bases between. Germline lookup yields CDR1 MNHEY and CDR2 SMNVEV (reference sequence). CDR3 DNA sequence: TGTGCCAGCAGTTTATGGCAGGGAACCCAGCCCCAGCATTTT. Translating gives CASSLWQGTQPQHF.